This T cell receptor (beta chain) was recovered during a study of blood T cell repertoires in COVID-19. Germline V gene sequence: CDR1 SGHNT, CDR2 YENEEA. This CDR3 spans 13 amino acids. Trimming removed 4 bases from V and 0 bases from J, with 6 bases in between. This clone was observed a single time. Original data processing: Reference gene primer amplification gave estimated nucleated cell counts. Sequencing used immunoSEQ multiplex PCR; TCRdb keeps in-frame clones, though not all of them. The V and J calls and clone size come from that table; D and trimming were worked out from the DNA. The data hold over 100,000 clones, with around nine tenths observed a single time. It was during active infection that Seattle patients were enrolled and then longitudinally followed.

The chain recombines TRBV11-3 with TRBJ1-1; no clear D. This clonotype was sampled from a woman in her 70s with COVID-19, enrolled during active disease. The source material was peripheral blood. CDR3 region: CASSSHMNTEAFF. In nucleotides, the CDR3 is TGTGCCAGCAGCTCCCACATGAACACTGAAGCTTTCTTT.